These T cell receptor beta chains were read from a single sample in a study of blood T cell repertoires in COVID-19. Data came from immunoSEQ multiplex PCR; TCRdb stores just in-frame clones and leaves some out. In the table there are some 90,000 clones, approximately 90% of which are singletons. Source material: peripheral blood. Every receptor here comes from a woman between 55 and 75 years old with COVID-19, enrolled during active disease. Each CDR3 is given with its conserved first and last residue. The order of the fields is V gene, D gene, clone size, J gene, CDR3 DNA, CDR3 protein. D genes are given only for firm matches. The size of a clone is reported for some rows only, either as once, few or many, or as a class for expanded clones.

>TRBV3-1/TRBV3-2|.|once|TRBJ1-1
TGTGCCAGCATCCCACAGTTTGGTCCGTGTCAGAAATTGGACACTGAAGCTTTCTTT
CASIPQFGPCQKLDTEAFF
>TRBV11-3|.|.|TRBJ2-5
TGTGCCAGCAGCAATCGTATCCAAGAGACCCAGTACTTC
CASSNRIQETQYF
>TRBV3-1/TRBV3-2|TRBD1|.|TRBJ1-1
TGTGCCAGCAGGCGCACCGGGACAGATAACACTGAAGCTTTCTTT
CASRRTGTDNTEAFF
>TRBV12-5|.|.|TRBJ2-2
TGTGCTAGTGGTTTGGTACAGGGAGCGAACACCGGGGAGCTGTTTTTT
CASGLVQGANTGELFF
>TRBV18|.|.|TRBJ1-1
TGTGCCAGCTCACCAAGGGCAGGGCACACTGAAGCTTTCTTT
CASSPRAGHTEAFF
>TRBV18|TRBD2|.|TRBJ2-1
TGTGCCAGCTCACCACTTGGACTAGCGGACTTCAATGAGCAGTTCTTC
CASSPLGLADFNEQFF
>TRBV6-5|TRBD1|.|TRBJ2-4
TGTGCCAGCAGTATGGGACAGGAGGGGATTCAGTACTTC
CASSMGQEGIQYF
>TRBV7-2|.|.|TRBJ2-7
TGTGCCAGCAGCTTTAACAGGGCCTACGAGCAGTACTTC
CASSFNRAYEQYF
>TRBV3-1/TRBV3-2|.|.|TRBJ2-5
TGTGCCAGCAGCCAAGTTCTGTTAGAGACCCAGTACTTC
CASSQVLLETQYF
>TRBV7-8|.|.|TRBJ2-1
TGTGCCAGCAGCTTATCGGGAGCGGGCAGCAATGAGCAGTTCTTC
CASSLSGAGSNEQFF
>TRBV7-8|TRBD1|.|TRBJ1-5
TGTGCCAGCAGCTTAGTTCAGGGGGTGGGTCAGCCCCAGCATTTT
CASSLVQGVGQPQHF
>TRBV28|TRBD2|.|TRBJ2-5
TGTGCCAGCAGTTTTACCGGCGGGGGGGCCAGTCAAGAGACCCAGTACTTC
CASSFTGGGASQETQYF
>TRBV7-2|.|.|TRBJ1-2
TGTGCCAGCAGCTTAGCGCAAGGGGGATTCTATGGCTACACCTTC
CASSLAQGGFYGYTF
>TRBV5-1|.|.|TRBJ1-2
TGCGCCAGCAGCTTGGTCGACTCTGGCTACACCTTC
CASSLVDSGYTF
>TRBV4-2|TRBD1|few|TRBJ1-2
TGTGCCAGCAGCCAAGAAGGGGGCAGGGGAAGCCGGTATGGCTACACCTTC
CASSQEGGRGSRYGYTF
>TRBV5-5|.|once|TRBJ1-4
TGTGCCAGCAGCTTGCAGGCAACTAATGAAAAACTGTTTTTT
CASSLQATNEKLFF
>TRBV10-1|.|once|TRBJ2-7
TGCGCCAGCAGTCTCGGTGGTTCCTACGAGCAGTACTTC
CASSLGGSYEQYF
>TRBV15|TRBD2|.|TRBJ2-3
TGTGCCACCACCCGGCGGGGGAGCACAGATACGCAGTATTTT
CATTRRGSTDTQYF
>TRBV7-8|TRBD1|.|TRBJ1-2
TGTGCCAGCAGCTTAGGGGGGACAGGGACAATCGGAGGTGGCTACACCTTC
CASSLGGTGTIGGGYTF
>TRBV6-5|TRBD1|.|TRBJ1-2
TGTGCCAGCAGAAAAACAGGGGGCTTGGGCTACACCTTC
CASRKTGGLGYTF
>TRBV5-6|.|.|TRBJ1-1
TGTGCCAGCAGTTCACCATTTGCCCGGACTGAAGCTTTCTTT
CASSSPFARTEAFF
>TRBV7-9|.|.|TRBJ2-3
TGTGCCAGCAGTCCAATGGGAGTAACAGGCACAGATACGCAGTATTTT
CASSPMGVTGTDTQYF
>TRBV30|.|.|TRBJ1-3
TGTGCCTGGAGTGATACAATCTCTGGAAACACCATATATTTT
CAWSDTISGNTIYF
>TRBV9|TRBD1|.|TRBJ2-5
TGTGCCAGCAGCTTTGGGACAGGGACCTTGGAAGAGACCCAGTACTTC
CASSFGTGTLEETQYF
>TRBV9|TRBD2|.|TRBJ2-7
TGTGCCAGCAGCGTCTCTAGCGGGGGTTTCACCTACGAGCAGTACTTC
CASSVSSGGFTYEQYF
>TRBV4-3|.|once|TRBJ2-7
TGCGCCAGCAGCCAAGAGGGTCAGGGAACCTACGAGCAGTACTTC
CASSQEGQGTYEQYF
>TRBV5-5|TRBD1|.|TRBJ1-1
TGTGCCAGCAGCTTGACAGGGGGAACTGAAGCTTTCTTT
CASSLTGGTEAFF
>TRBV5-6|.|.|TRBJ1-2
TGTGCCAGCAGCTTCGGACAGCCCCATCCCTATGGCTACACCTTC
CASSFGQPHPYGYTF
>TRBV2|TRBD1|.|TRBJ1-5
TGTGCCAGCGGACAGGGGCCATCTCAGCCCCAGCATTTT
CASGQGPSQPQHF
>TRBV19|TRBD1|.|TRBJ2-7
TGTGCCAGTAGTCCTTGGGACAGGGGCTACGAGCAGTACTTC
CASSPWDRGYEQYF
>TRBV7-9|.|.|TRBJ2-5
TGTGCCAGCAGCGAACTTACAGGGTCCAGAGAGACCCAGTACTTC
CASSELTGSRETQYF
>TRBV2|.|.|TRBJ1-2
TGTGCCAGCAGTGATGGCACCTATGGCTACACCTTC
CASSDGTYGYTF
>TRBV4-1|TRBD2|.|TRBJ2-2
TGCGCCAGCAGCCTCGCCGTAATGGGGGGGGTCCCCACCGGGGAGCTGTTTTTT
CASSLAVMGGVPTGELFF
>TRBV7-2|.|.|TRBJ2-5
TGTGCCAGCAGTTCCCAGCGGTACCAAGAGACCCAGTACTTC
CASSSQRYQETQYF
>TRBV2|TRBD1|.|TRBJ2-5
TGTGCCAGCAGCTACATGACAGGGGCACGAGAGACCCAGTACTTC
CASSYMTGARETQYF
>TRBV1|.|.|TRBJ2-2
TGCACCAGCAGCCAAGAGGTACCTAGCGGGGGAGGGCACACCGGGGAGCTGTTTTTT
CTSSQEVPSGGGHTGELFF
>TRBV14|.|few|TRBJ1-1
TGTGCCAGCAGTGTACAGGGGAACACTGAAGCTTTCTTT
CASSVQGNTEAFF
>TRBV5-8|.|once|TRBJ1-4
TGTGCCAGCACCCTCAGGGCGGCAACTAATGAAAAACTGTTTTTT
CASTLRAATNEKLFF
>TRBV18|.|.|TRBJ1-5
TGTGCCAGCTCACCACCTGGAGGGAATCAGCCCCAGCATTTT
CASSPPGGNQPQHF
>TRBV11-2|TRBD1|.|TRBJ1-2
TGTGCCAGCAGCCAAGGACAGGGGGCGCGAGGCTACACCTTC
CASSQGQGARGYTF